This note documents a single T cell receptor beta chain sequence. The method was immunoSEQ multiplex PCR; TCRdb's version includes in-frame clones alone and lacks a portion of them. The sample yields fewer than 2.5 million clones, approximately 93% seen once. V lost 6 bases and J lost 6; bases outside the gene matches: 11. The CDR3 covers 15 residues. The germline gives CDR1 LNHDA, CDR2 SQIVND (reference sequence). The data originate from a study of shared clonotypes between healthy human individuals. Adult donors, all healthy and HIV-negative, had no recent acute infections or vaccinations. The specimen sequenced was naive CD4+ T cells from PBMCs. Subset reported: CD45RA+ positively selected. This chain connects TRBV19 to TRBJ2-4; 7 bases map to TRBD2. The sequence derives from a man aged 18 to 29 in good health. Some clones in this sample may be carry-over from other donors' samples. The CDR3 protein is CASSRGRGTGNIQYF. The CDR3 DNA reads TGTGCCAGTAGCCGGGGGAGGGGTACTGGAAACATTCAGTACTTC.